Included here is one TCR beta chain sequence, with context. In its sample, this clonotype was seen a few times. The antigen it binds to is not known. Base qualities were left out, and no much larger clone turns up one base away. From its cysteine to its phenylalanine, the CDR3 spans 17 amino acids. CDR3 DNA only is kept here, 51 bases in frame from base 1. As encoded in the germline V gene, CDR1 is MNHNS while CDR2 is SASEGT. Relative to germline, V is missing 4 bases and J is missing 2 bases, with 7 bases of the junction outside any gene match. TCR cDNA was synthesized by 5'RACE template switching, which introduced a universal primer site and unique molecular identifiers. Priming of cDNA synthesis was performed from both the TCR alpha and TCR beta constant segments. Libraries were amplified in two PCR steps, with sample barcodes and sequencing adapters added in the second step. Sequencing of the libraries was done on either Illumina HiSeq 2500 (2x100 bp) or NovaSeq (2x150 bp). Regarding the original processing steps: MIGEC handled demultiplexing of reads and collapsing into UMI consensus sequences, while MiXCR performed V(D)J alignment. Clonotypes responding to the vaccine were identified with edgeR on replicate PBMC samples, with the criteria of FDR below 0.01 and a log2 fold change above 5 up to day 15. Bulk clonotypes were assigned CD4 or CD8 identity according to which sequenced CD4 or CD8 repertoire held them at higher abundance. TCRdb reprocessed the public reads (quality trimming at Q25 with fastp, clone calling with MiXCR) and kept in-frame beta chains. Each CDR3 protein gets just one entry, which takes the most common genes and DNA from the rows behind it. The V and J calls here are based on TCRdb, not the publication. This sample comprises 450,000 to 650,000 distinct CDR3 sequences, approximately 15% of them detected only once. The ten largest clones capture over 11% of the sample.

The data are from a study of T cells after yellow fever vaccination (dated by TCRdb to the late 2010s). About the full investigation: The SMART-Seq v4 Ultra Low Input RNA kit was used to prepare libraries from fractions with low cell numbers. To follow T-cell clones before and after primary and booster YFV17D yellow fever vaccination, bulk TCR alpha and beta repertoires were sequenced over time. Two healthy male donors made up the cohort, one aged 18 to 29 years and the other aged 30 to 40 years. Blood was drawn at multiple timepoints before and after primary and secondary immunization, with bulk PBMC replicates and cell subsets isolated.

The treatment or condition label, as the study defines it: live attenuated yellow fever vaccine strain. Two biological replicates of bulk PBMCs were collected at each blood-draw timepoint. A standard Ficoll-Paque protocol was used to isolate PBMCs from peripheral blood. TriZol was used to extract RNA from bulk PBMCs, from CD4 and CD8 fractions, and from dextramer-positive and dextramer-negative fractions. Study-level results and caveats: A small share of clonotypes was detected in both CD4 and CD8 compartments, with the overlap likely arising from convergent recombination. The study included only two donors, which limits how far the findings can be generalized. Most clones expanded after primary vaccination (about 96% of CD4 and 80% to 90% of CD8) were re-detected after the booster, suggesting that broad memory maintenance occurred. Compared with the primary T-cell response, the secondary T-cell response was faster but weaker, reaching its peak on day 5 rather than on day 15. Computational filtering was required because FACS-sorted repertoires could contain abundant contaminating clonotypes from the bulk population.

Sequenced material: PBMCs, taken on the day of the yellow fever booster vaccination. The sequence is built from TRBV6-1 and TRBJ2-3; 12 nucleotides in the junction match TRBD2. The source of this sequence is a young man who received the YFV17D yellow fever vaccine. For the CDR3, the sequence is CASSGPGLAGYTDTQYF. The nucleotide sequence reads TGTGCCAGCAGTGGACCGGGACTAGCGGGCTACACAGATACGCAGTATTTT.